These 22 T cell receptor beta chains share one sample of origin, sequenced in a study of blood T cell repertoires in COVID-19. Some clones are missing from TCRdb's copy, which holds only in-frame ones; the method was immunoSEQ multiplex PCR. Here the sample spans 250,000 to 300,000 clones, about nine tenths being singletons. Specimen: peripheral blood. Receptors originate from a woman between 40 and 50 years old who had recovered from COVID-19.

This clone was seen a single time. V is TRBV5-6 and J is TRBJ1-1; a possible D gene is TRBD1 (6 bases). The ends were cut back, 4 bases at V and 5 bases at J, with 15 bases in the middle. This CDR3 has 14 residues. Germline V gives CDR1 SGHDT, CDR2 YYEEEE. The CDR3 DNA follows: TGTGCCAGCAGCAGTTCAGGGGCAGGTACTGAAGCTTTCTTT. As protein: CASSSSGAGTEAFF.

This chain links TRBV30 with TRBJ2-5; 10 positions match TRBD2. The V segment lost 0 bases and the J segment 3 bases; nucleotides outside the gene matches: 1. Germline lookup yields CDR1 GTSNPN and CDR2 SVGIG (reference sequence). The length of the CDR3 is 14 residues. The CDR3 region is CAWSVGLAEETQYF. The CDR3 DNA reads as TGTGCCTGGAGTGTCGGACTAGCGGAAGAGACCCAGTACTTC.

The chain is built from TRBV5-1 and TRBJ1-1; D remains ambiguous. Germline assignment: CDR1 SGHRS and CDR2 YFSETQ. The CDR3 is 13 residues long. V gave up 0 bases and J gave up 7 bases, with 10 bases separating them. CDR3 sequence reads: CASSLGGAGEAFF. The CDR3 nucleotides are TGCGCCAGCAGCTTGGGCGGAGCGGGTGAAGCTTTCTTT.

CDR3 loop: CASSLNPGTPEGEAFF. CDR3 nucleotide sequence: TGTGCCAGCAGCCTGAACCCCGGGACACCCGAGGGTGAAGCTTTCTTT. This chain joins TRBV28 and TRBJ1-1; a possible D gene is TRBD1 (6 bases). From germline, CDR1 is MDHEN and CDR2 SYDVKM. The CDR3 has 16 amino acids. The V gene lost 6 bases and the J gene lost 7 bases, with 24 bases spanning the gap.

The chain has TRBV30 and TRBJ2-1, with 12 bases aligning to TRBD2. V lost 5 bases, J lost 3 bases, and 2 bases stayed unmatched. From germline, CDR1 is GTSNPN and CDR2 SVGIG (reference sequence). The CDR3 spans 14 residues. CDR3 in DNA: TGTGCCTGGGGGGGACTAGCGGGCTACAATGAGCAGTTCTTC. The encoded protein is CAWGGLAGYNEQFF.

V usage is TRBV12-3 or TRBV12-4 and J usage is TRBJ2-7, with 8 nucleotides matching TRBD1. The CDR3 consists of 12 residues. V gave up 5 bases and J gave up 6 bases; unmatched junction bases: 3. CDR3 nucleotides: TGTGCCAGCAGTGGGGACAGGACCGAGCAGTACTTC. Protein: CASSGDRTEQYF.

This chain joins TRBV24-1 and TRBJ2-7; tentative D call: TRBD1 (5 bases). Between the trimmed V and J ends, which lost 4 bases and 0 bases, there was a span of 21 bases. Germline loops: CDR1 KGHDR, CDR2 SFDVKD. This CDR3 is 18 amino acids long. The DNA of the CDR3 is TGTGCCACCAGTGACCCCATGCCGGACATCAGGAGCTCCTACGAGCAGTACTTC. Encoded protein: CATSDPMPDIRSSYEQYF.

The table lists this clone with a count of one. V is TRBV2 and J is TRBJ1-2; 7 bases agree with TRBD1. The V gene end was trimmed by 6 bases and the J gene end by 0 bases; junction bases not matched to a gene: 1. CDR3 length: 13 residues. Germline-derived CDR1 and CDR2 are SNHLY and FYNNEI. The CDR3 spells CASSGTANYGYTF. CDR3 in DNA: TGTGCCAGCAGCGGGACAGCTAACTATGGCTACACCTTC.

This sequence joins TRBV27 and TRBJ1-2; D gene uncertain. Germline CDR1 reads MNHEY; CDR2 reads SMNVEV (reference sequence). This CDR3 spans 14 amino acids. The V end lost 4 bases, the J end lost 3 bases, and 12 bases lay between the germline ends. The CDR3 here is CASSSLGADYGYTF. CDR3 nucleotide sequence: TGTGCCAGCAGTTCCCTAGGTGCCGACTATGGCTACACCTTC.

As for this clone: Other DNA variants within this sample encode the same CDR3. The CDR3 reads CASSVGGGTYEQYF. Written as DNA, the CDR3 is TGTGCCAGCAGCGTAGGAGGGGGTACCTACGAGCAGTACTTC. This chain joins TRBV9 and TRBJ2-7, with D perhaps TRBD1 (6 bases). Germline V gives CDR1 SGDLS, CDR2 YYNGEE. V dropped 0 bases and J dropped 2 bases, with 9 bases sitting between them. The CDR3 consists of 14 residues.

This clone was recorded once. This chain connects TRBV12-3 or TRBV12-4 to TRBJ1-2; D ambiguous. Trimming shortened V by 1 base and J by 4 bases, and 7 bases separated the two germline ends. This CDR3 region has 13 residues. The CDR3 reads CASSLGQVYGYTF. CDR3 DNA sequence: TGTGCCAGCAGTTTAGGGCAGGTCTATGGCTACACCTTC.

The CDR3 is CASSLDRGPYEQYF. The DNA of the CDR3 is TGTGCCAGCAGCTTGGACAGGGGGCCCTACGAGCAGTACTTC. This rearrangement joins TRBV7-9 to TRBJ2-7, with TRBD1 identical over 11 bases. Trimming cost V 3 bases and J 2 bases; bases outside gene matches: 0. Germline CDR1 SEHNR, CDR2 FQNEAQ (reference sequence). This CDR3 has 14 residues.

The chain joins TRBV10-1 to TRBJ2-1, with 9 nucleotides matching TRBD1. V gave up 6 bases and J gave up 6 bases; unmatched junction bases: 12. The germline V gene encodes CDR1 WNHNN and CDR2 SYGVQD (reference sequence). The CDR3 spans 16 residues. CDR3: CASSLNPGQGGNEQFF. CDR3 in DNA: TGCGCCAGCAGCCTTAATCCGGGACAGGGAGGCAATGAGCAGTTCTTC.

This clone was counted only a few times. CDR3 in DNA: TGTGCCAGCAGTTACCCGGATAAGGGACAGCCTAGCACAGATACGCAGTATTTT. Translating gives CASSYPDKGQPSTDTQYF. V usage is TRBV6-2 or TRBV6-3 and J usage is TRBJ2-3; 7 bases align to TRBD1. Germline CDR1 reads MNHEY; CDR2 reads SVGEGT. The junction had 11 bases not matched to a gene; V was cut back by 2 bases and J by 0 bases. This CDR3 comprises 18 residues.

The chain joins TRBV30 to TRBJ1-1, with D perhaps TRBD1 (5 bases). Trimming took 5 bases from V and 3 from J, leaving 10 bases between them. From germline, CDR1 is GTSNPN and CDR2 SVGIG (reference sequence). This CDR3 contains 12 residues. The CDR3 nucleotides are TGTGCCTGGCTCAGGGTGCACACTGAAGCTTTCTTT. It yields the protein CAWLRVHTEAFF.

This chain joins TRBV27 and TRBJ2-3; 8 bases match TRBD1. Losses at the gene ends were 0 bases for V and 2 bases for J; bases not matched to a gene: 13. CDR3 size: 19 residues. The V gene's germline CDR1 is MNHEY and CDR2 SMNVEV (reference sequence). The CDR3 nucleotides read TGTGCCAGCAGTTTATCCTCATACGGACAGGGTCGAATCACAGATACGCAGTATTTT. Translation gives CASSLSSYGQGRITDTQYF.

The rearrangement uses TRBV18 and TRBJ2-7; D remains ambiguous. The CDR3 loop spans 13 amino acids. Trimming left V 5 bases short and J 3 bases short, with 11 bases between. Germline V gene data show CDR1 as KGHSH and CDR2 as LQKENI. The DNA of the CDR3 is TGTGCCAGCTCATCACGCGAATTCTACGAGCAGTACTTC. It encodes CASSSREFYEQYF.

CDR3 sequence reads: CASSSGAGLGGNTIYF. The CDR3 nucleotides are TGTGCCAGCAGTTCCGGCGCAGGGCTAGGTGGAAACACCATATATTTT. The rearrangement links TRBV28 to TRBJ1-3; TRBD1 might be the D (5 bases). Germline assignment: CDR1 MDHEN and CDR2 SYDVKM. This CDR3 has 16 residues. Trimming took off 4 bases at V and 3 bases at J, with 16 bases between the two ends.

V usage is TRBV20-1 and J usage is TRBJ2-1, with 8 positions matching TRBD2. J lost 11 bases, V lost 3 bases, and 3 bases had no gene match. The CDR3 spans 11 residues. Germline CDR1 and CDR2: DFQATT and SNEGSKA (reference sequence). The DNA of the CDR3 is TGCAGTGCTAGTACTAGCGGTAAGCAGTTCTTC. This encodes CSASTSGKQFF.

The rearrangement joins TRBV13 to TRBJ2-6; 10 bases line up with TRBD2. Germline CDR1 reads PRHDT; CDR2 reads FYEKMQ (reference sequence). CDR3 length equals 18 residues. The junction had 2 bases not matched to a gene; V was cut back by 0 bases and J by 0 bases. CDR3 bases: TGTGCCAGCAGCTTAGGACTAGCGGGAATCTCTGGGGCCAACGTCCTGACTTTC. Translation: CASSLGLAGISGANVLTF.

The DNA of the CDR3 is TGTGCCAGCAGACTAGCGGGAGGATACTCCACAGATACGCAGTATTTT. Translating it yields CASRLAGGYSTDTQYF. This chain joins TRBV27 and TRBJ2-3; 12 bases match TRBD2. Trimming cost V 6 bases and J 2 bases; bases outside gene matches: 6. CDR3 length: 16 amino acids. Germline V gene sequence: CDR1 MNHEY, CDR2 SMNVEV (reference sequence).

The chain carries TRBV28 and TRBJ2-1; 12 bases fit TRBD2. Germline V gene sequence: CDR1 MDHEN, CDR2 SYDVKM. The CDR3 sequence is 17 residues long. V lost 2 bases and J lost 2; bases outside the gene matches: 4. CDR3: CASSLPLAGGPYNEQFF. CDR3 DNA sequence: TGTGCCAGCAGTTTACCCCTAGCGGGAGGGCCCTACAATGAGCAGTTCTTC.